This passage covers 9 T cell receptor beta chains from one sample sequenced in a study of shared clonotypes between healthy human individuals. TCRdb keeps only in-frame clones here, not all; method: immunoSEQ multiplex PCR. This sample has roughly 2.6 million clones; approximately 94% occur once, and the top ten carry under 0.15%. Sequencing was carried out using naive CD4+ T cells sorted from blood. Subset noted: CD45RA+ positively selected. The source is a man aged 18-30 years in good health.

The chain joins TRBV18 to TRBJ2-1, with no clear D. V shed 0 bases and J shed 3 bases, with 6 bases lying between them. Germline CDR1 is KGHSH and CDR2 is LQKENI. This CDR3 comprises 14 residues. The CDR3 spells CASSPPYNYNEQFF. CDR3 nucleotides: TGTGCCAGCTCACCACCGTACAACTACAATGAGCAGTTCTTC.

This clone was seen just once. The chain recombines TRBV30 with TRBJ1-2; D ambiguous. Germline CDR1 is GTSNPN and CDR2 is SVGIG (reference sequence). Trimming left V 0 bases short and J 6 bases short, with 8 bases between. This CDR3 has 12 amino acids. The CDR3 spells CAWSVKADGYTF. CDR3 nucleotides: TGTGCCTGGAGTGTAAAAGCCGATGGCTACACCTTC.

The chain is built from TRBV6-1 and TRBJ2-1; 9 bases align to TRBD1. CDR3 length: 14 residues. V lost 7 bases to trimming and J lost 3 bases; unmatched junction nucleotides: 4. CDR1 and CDR2 (germline): MNHNS, SASEGT. The CDR3 DNA reads TGTGCCAGCAACGACAGGGGGTTCTACAATGAGCAGTTCTTC. Translated: CASNDRGFYNEQFF.

This sequence joins TRBV5-1 and TRBJ1-4; D remains ambiguous. Germline V lookup: CDR1 SGHRS, CDR2 YFSETQ. V lost 0 bases and J 1 base, leaving 10 bases between the germline ends. CDR3 length equals 16 residues. The CDR3 nucleotides are TGCGCCAGCAGCTTGGTTCCCCGGGGAACTAATGAAAAACTGTTTTTT. Translated, it gives CASSLVPRGTNEKLFF.

This clone was detected only a few times. J is TRBJ1-5 and V is TRBV19, with no clear D. The V and J ends lost 7 bases and 3 bases respectively, with 16 bases between them. CDR1 LNHDA and CDR2 SQIVND come from the germline V gene (reference sequence). This CDR3 has 15 amino acids. The CDR3 DNA is TGTGCCAGTACCTTGGATGCGGGAATCAATCAGCCCCAGCATTTT. Protein sequence: CASTLDAGINQPQHF.

V usage is TRBV18 and J usage is TRBJ2-5; a weak D match, TRBD2 (6 bases). V lost 2 bases and J lost 1, with 11 bases in between. CDR1 and CDR2 (germline): KGHSH, LQKENI. The CDR3 runs to 15 residues. CDR3 nucleotides: TGTGCCAGCTCACCATCTCGGGGGTTCCAAGAGACCCAGTACTTC. Translating gives CASSPSRGFQETQYF.

Here the CDR3 DNA reads TGTGCCAGCATGGGGGCTGGGGGCACAGATACGCAGTATTTT. Its protein product is CASMGAGGTDTQYF. The chain links TRBV25-1 to TRBJ2-3; maybe TRBD1 (6 bases). The CDR3 has 14 residues. Deletions cut 7 bases from V and 1 base from J, with 12 bases between. The germline V gene has CDR1 MGHDK and CDR2 SYGVNS.

CDR3 sequence (DNA): TGTGCCAGCAGGCTGACCCGGGACGGGGCTTACGAGCAGTACTTC. The encoded protein is CASRLTRDGAYEQYF. This rearrangement joins TRBV27 to TRBJ2-7; D tentatively fits TRBD1 or TRBD2 (5 bases each). V was pared by 6 bases and J by 4 bases, with 19 bases between. The germline gives CDR1 MNHEY, CDR2 SMNVEV (reference sequence). The CDR3 loop spans 15 amino acids.

The gene calls are TRBV27 and TRBJ2-1; the match to TRBD2 covers 11 bases. The CDR3 length is 16 residues. Germline CDR1 and CDR2: MNHEY and SMNVEV (reference sequence). V was pared by 3 bases and J by 0 bases, with 1 base of the junction left unmatched. The CDR3 sequence is CASSFGLAGSYNEQFF. CDR3 in DNA: TGTGCCAGCAGTTTCGGACTAGCGGGCTCCTACAATGAGCAGTTCTTC.